These 8 T cell receptor beta chains share one sample of origin, sequenced in a study of long-term antiretroviral therapy in people with HIV (dated by TCRdb to 2021 to 2024). The immunoSEQ hsTCRB v3.0 assay was used at survey level resolution to sequence the TRB variable region. The clones in this table, taken by TCRdb from immuneACCESS, are in-frame only. Not every clone is retained; where verified, under half of the shortfall comes from an unresolved V gene, and the cause of the rest is unknown. The sample table records 25,000 to 35,000 clones; more than 70% of these occur just once. Approximately 4.8% of the sample lies in the top ten. The sample consisted of unsorted PBMCs, taken 0.8 years after starting antiretroviral therapy. The receptors come from a woman aged 25 to 39 with HIV.

The chain employs TRBV5-1 and TRBJ2-2; D is unresolved. CDR1 and CDR2 from the germline V gene are SGHRS and YFSETQ. This CDR3 region has 15 residues. V lost 2 bases and J lost 0, with 8 bases in between. CDR3 bases: TGCGCCAGCAGCTTCGGTAACTCGAACACCGGGGAGCTGTTTTTT. Protein product: CASSFGNSNTGELFF.

J is TRBJ2-5 and V is TRBV6-5; D remains unclear. V was trimmed by 2 bases and J by 3 bases, leaving 16 bases between them. The germline CDR1 and CDR2 sequences are MNHEY and SVGAGI. The CDR3 is made up of 16 amino acids. The CDR3 coding sequence is TGTGCCAGCAGTTACGACGGGCAACGACCTGAAGAGACCCAGTACTTC. As protein: CASSYDGQRPEETQYF.

V and J are TRBV4-2 and TRBJ1-2; possible D gene TRBD1, 5 bases. V lost 8 bases, J lost 8 bases, and 12 bases lay in between. This CDR3 has 11 amino acids. Germline CDR1 reads LGHNA; CDR2 reads YNFKEQ. The CDR3 spells CASERGGGYTF. The CDR3 DNA is TGTGCCAGCGAGAGGGGCGGGGGCTACACCTTC.

This chain joins TRBV30 and TRBJ2-7; TRBD1 is a possible D gene (6 bases). The CDR3 sequence is 14 residues long. Between the trimmed V and J ends, which lost 3 bases and 2 bases, there was a span of 14 bases. In germline, CDR1 is GTSNPN, CDR2 SVGIG (reference sequence). The CDR3 region is CAWRDRDTPYEQYF. The CDR3 bases are TGTGCCTGGAGAGACCGGGACACCCCCTACGAGCAGTACTTC. The full variable domain, rest sourced from reference TRBV30 and TRBJ2-7, is SQTIHQWPATLVQPVGSPLSLECTVEGTSNPNLYWYRQAAGRGLQLLFYSVGIGQISSEVPQNLSASRPQDRQFILSSKKLLLSDSGFYLCAWRDRDTPYEQYFGPGTRLTVT.

This clone has only one observation. V usage is TRBV5-1 and J usage is TRBJ2-5; D is ambiguous. V shed 3 bases and J shed 0 bases, with 9 bases lying between them. CDR1 and CDR2 (germline): SGHRS, YFSETQ. The CDR3 extends over 14 amino acids. CDR3 DNA: TGCGCCAGCAGCTCTGACTCCTACCAAGAGACCCAGTACTTC. Residues: CASSSDSYQETQYF.

The rearrangement uses TRBV30 and TRBJ1-6, with D tentatively TRBD1 (6 bases). The CDR3 is 15 amino acids. Germline CDR1 is GTSNPN and CDR2 is SVGIG (reference sequence). V was shortened by 3 bases and J by 10 bases, with 19 bases between the two germline ends. CDR3 sequence reads: CAWRMHGVQGSPLHF. The CDR3 DNA reads as TGTGCCTGGAGGATGCATGGGGTCCAGGGGTCACCCCTCCACTTT.

The chain is built from TRBV6-5 and TRBJ2-1; tentative D call: TRBD2 (6 bases). CDR1 and CDR2 (germline): MNHEY, SVGAGI. The CDR3 extends over 15 amino acids. V was shortened by 5 bases and J by 0 bases, with 11 bases between the two germline ends. CDR3 residues: CASSPFGGSYNEQFF. In DNA form, the CDR3 reads TGTGCCAGCAGTCCCTTCGGGGGCTCCTACAATGAGCAGTTCTTC.

The DNA for the CDR3 is TGTGCCAGCAGTGAGGAGCGGGGGGGCTCCCTAACGCAGTATTTT. Its translation: CASSEERGGSLTQYF. This sequence joins TRBV6-1 and TRBJ2-3; 10 nucleotides line up with TRBD2. CDR1 MNHNS and CDR2 SASEGT come from the germline V gene. The CDR3 consists of 15 residues. Unmatched junction bases numbered 9, after V lost 3 bases and J lost 9 bases.